This TCR beta chain is drawn from a study of blood T cell repertoires in COVID-19. About the research overall: Researchers got acute and convalescent COVID-19 samples from the United States, Italy and Spain. Nucleic acid was either cDNA or gDNA, and it came from T cells, B-cell-depleted T cells, or PBMCs.

The CDR3 is 13 residues long. Germline values: CDR1 KGHSH, CDR2 LQKENI. Trimming stripped 3 bases from V and 6 bases from J, with 12 bases between. As originally analysed: Reference gene primer amplification yielded estimated nucleated cell counts. Sequencing used immunoSEQ multiplex PCR; TCRdb keeps in-frame clones, though not all of them. V, J and clone size are those of that table, while D and trimming were read from the DNA. In the table there are some 110,000 clones, approximately 78% of which are singletons. This receptor was obtained from a man in his 70s with acute or convalescent COVID-19. The chain has TRBV18 and TRBJ2-7; possibly TRBD1 for D (6 bases). Material for sequencing was peripheral blood. The CDR3 DNA is TGTGCCAGCTCACCCTCCCGGGACACCGAGCAGTACTTC. Residues: CASSPSRDTEQYF. The whole variable domain, filled in from reference TRBV18 and TRBJ2-7, reads NAGVMQNPRHLVRRRGQEARLRCSPMKGHSHVYWYRQLPEEGLKFMVYLQKENIIDESGMPKERFSAEFPKEGPSILRIQQVVRGDSAAYFCASSPSRDTEQYFGPGTRLTVT.